These 20 T cell receptor beta chains were sequenced from one sample in a study of T cell responses to AZD1222 COVID-19 vaccine. This table comes from immunoSEQ multiplex PCR, and its TCRdb copy is limited to in-frame clones, with some not included. The table records around 120,000 clones, about nine tenths of them present only once. The sample consisted of peripheral blood, taken on day 0 of AZD1222 vaccination. Every receptor here comes from an adult in good health.

The V gene is TRBV21-1, the J gene TRBJ2-1; TRBD2, as called in the table, went unchecked against the DNA. TRBV21-1 counts as a pseudogene. The CDR3 has 16 amino acids. The CDR3 DNA follows: TGTGCCAGCAGCAAAGTGGGGACTAGGGTGGGCAATGAGCAGTTCTTC. It specifies CASSKVGTRVGNEQFF.

The chain couples TRBV5-5 to TRBJ2-7; D not resolved. Germline CDR1 is SGHKS and CDR2 is YYEKEE (reference sequence). V was pared by 5 bases and J by 7 bases, with 10 bases between. The CDR3 spans 11 residues. CDR3 loop: CASSLGREQYF. The CDR3 DNA follows: TGTGCCAGCAGTCTAGGCCGGGAGCAGTACTTC.

This rearrangement joins TRBV11-1 to TRBJ2-1; D not certain. The V end lost 1 base, the J end lost 5 bases, and 15 bases lay between the germline ends. There are 16 residues in the CDR3. From germline, CDR1 is SGHAT and CDR2 FQDESV (reference sequence). This CDR3 is CASSLEVNLLNNEQFF. The CDR3 DNA is TGTGCCAGCAGCTTAGAGGTCAACCTATTAAACAATGAGCAGTTCTTC.

The rearrangement joins TRBV3-1 (or the pseudogene TRBV3-2) to TRBJ1-3, with D possibly being TRBD1 (5 bases). V was cut by 4 bases and J by 0 bases, with 10 bases left in between. CDR3 length: 15 amino acids. The germline V gene has CDR1 LGHDT and CDR2 YNNKEL (reference sequence). In nucleotides, the CDR3 is TGTGCCAGCAGCCCGGGACCGAACTCTGGAAACACCATATATTTT. Its translation is CASSPGPNSGNTIYF.

The chain recombines TRBV5-1 with TRBJ2-1; 16 nucleotides match TRBD2. Trimming took 7 bases from V and 10 from J; bases not matched to a gene: 14. Germline V gene lookup returns CDR1 SGHRS and CDR2 YFSETQ. This CDR3 contains 17 residues. The CDR3: CASAPGLAGGPPWEQFF. In DNA, the CDR3 is TGCGCCAGCGCCCCGGGACTAGCGGGAGGGCCTCCCTGGGAGCAGTTCTTC. Supplemented by reference TRBV5-1 and TRBJ2-1, the full variable domain reads KAGVTQTPRYLIKTRGQQVTLSCSPISGHRSVSWYQQTPGQGLQFLFEYFSETQRNKGNFPGRFSGRQFSNSRSEMNVSTLELGDSALYLCASAPGLAGGPPWEQFFGPGTRLTVL.

CDR3 amino acids: CSVGHNTGELFF. Written as DNA, the CDR3 is TGCAGCGTTGGGCACAACACCGGGGAGCTGTTTTTT. The rearrangement uses TRBV29-1 and TRBJ2-2; D gene ambiguous. V was clipped by 4 bases and J by 2 bases, with 5 bases between them. Germline CDR1 and CDR2: SQVTM and ANQGSEA. The CDR3 is made up of 12 amino acids.

The rearrangement uses TRBV13 and TRBJ1-1; D remains ambiguous. The CDR3 totals 14 residues. The germline CDR1 and CDR2 sequences are PRHDT and FYEKMQ (reference sequence). The V end was cut by 5 bases, the J end by 1 base, with 11 bases between. This CDR3 is CASSPREGNTEAFF. Here the CDR3 DNA reads TGTGCCAGCAGCCCCCGCGAGGGGAACACTGAAGCTTTCTTT.

The chain uses TRBV28 and TRBJ1-5, with 8 bases that match TRBD1. The CDR3 has 14 residues. V shed 6 bases, J shed 7 bases, and the junction held 8 bases outside the gene matches. Germline lookup yields CDR1 MDHEN and CDR2 SYDVKM. As DNA, the CDR3 is TGTGCCAGCAGATACGACAGGGGCGTCCAGCCCCAGCATTTT. Translated, it gives CASRYDRGVQPQHF. The variable domain in full, completed from reference TRBV28 and TRBJ1-5, reads DVKVTQSSRYLVKRTGEKVFLECVQDMDHENMFWYRQDPGLGLRLIYFSYDVKMKEKGDIPEGYSVSREKKERFSLILESASTNQTSMYLCASRYDRGVQPQHFGDGTRLSIL.

The chain recombines TRBV28 with TRBJ2-5, with TRBD2 identical over 11 bases. V was clipped by 1 base and J by 5 bases; unmatched bases: 12. Germline values: CDR1 MDHEN, CDR2 SYDVKM. The CDR3 runs 18 residues. CDR3 loop: CASSLSGRRTSGPETQYF. The CDR3 DNA follows: TGTGCCAGCAGTTTATCAGGTCGTCGGACTAGCGGGCCCGAGACCCAGTACTTC. Based on the CDR3 plus reference TRBV28 and TRBJ2-5, the full variable domain is DVKVTQSSRYLVKRTGEKVFLECVQDMDHENMFWYRQDPGLGLRLIYFSYDVKMKEKGDIPEGYSVSREKKERFSLILESASTNQTSMYLCASSLSGRRTSGPETQYFGPGTRLLVL.

In its sample, this clone was seen once. The same CDR3 also results from other DNA sequences found in this sample. V and J are TRBV7-9 and TRBJ1-1; perhaps TRBD1 as D (6 bases). In germline, CDR1 is SEHNR, CDR2 FQNEAQ (reference sequence). V was cut by 3 bases and J by 6 bases, with 11 bases left in between. CDR3 length: 13 amino acids. The CDR3 DNA follows: TGTGCCAGCAGCTTCAGTGAGGGGGCTGAAGCTTTCTTT. Protein: CASSFSEGAEAFF.

The chain employs TRBV19 and TRBJ1-4, with D possibly being TRBD1 (5 bases). In germline, CDR1 is LNHDA, CDR2 SQIVND (reference sequence). The CDR3 has 12 residues. The V end lost 1 base, the J end lost 8 bases, and 5 bases lay between the germline ends. The chain's CDR3 is CASSIGGEKLFF. DNA for the CDR3: TGTGCCAGTAGTATAGGGGGCGAAAAACTGTTTTTT.

DNA for the CDR3: TGTGCCAGCTCACTAACCGGAGGGAATGAGCAGTTCTTC. Its protein is CASSLTGGNEQFF. This sequence joins TRBV18 and TRBJ2-1; D might be TRBD2 (6 bases). Trimming took 4 bases from V and 7 from J, leaving 11 bases between them. This CDR3 has 13 residues. CDR1 is KGHSH and CDR2 is LQKENI in the germline V gene.

V is TRBV11-2 and J is TRBJ1-6; the D is unclear. V lost 2 bases and J 5 bases, leaving 10 bases between the germline ends. The CDR3 extends over 15 amino acids. Germline CDR1 reads SGHAT; CDR2 reads FQNNGV. CDR3 bases: TGTGCCAGCAGCTTATCTGGACGCGATAATTCACCCCTCCACTTT. The encoded protein is CASSLSGRDNSPLHF.

The chain joins TRBV28 to TRBJ1-1; possibly TRBD1 for D (5 bases). V was shortened by 2 bases and J by 0 bases, with 7 bases between the two germline ends. Germline CDR1 reads MDHEN; CDR2 reads SYDVKM. The CDR3 has 14 amino acids. The CDR3, as DNA: TGTGCCAGCAGTTTACCAGGGATGAACACTGAAGCTTTCTTT. This sequence encodes CASSLPGMNTEAFF.

The rearrangement joins TRBV5-6 to TRBJ2-1, with unresolved D. Germline V lookup: CDR1 SGHDT, CDR2 YYEEEE. Trimming left V 3 bases short and J 6 bases short, with 10 bases between. The CDR3 spans 13 residues. The CDR3 nucleotides read TGTGCCAGCAGCTGGCCGGCGTCCAATGAGCAGTTCTTC. Protein product: CASSWPASNEQFF.

This chain joins TRBV3-1 (or the pseudogene TRBV3-2) and TRBJ2-7; the match to TRBD2 covers 11 bases. CDR1 LGHDT and CDR2 YNNKEL come from the germline V gene (reference sequence). The ends lost 3 bases at V and 4 bases at J; junction bases unmatched: 5. The CDR3 totals 15 residues. CDR3: CASSQRLAGLYEQYF. Here the CDR3 DNA reads TGTGCCAGCAGCCAGAGACTAGCGGGATTGTACGAGCAGTACTTC.

This clone has more than one count but fewer than ten. V usage is TRBV15 and J usage is TRBJ1-1; D remains unclear. The CDR3 has 13 residues. CDR1 LNHNV and CDR2 YYDKDF come from the germline V gene (reference sequence). V gave up 3 bases and J gave up 3 bases, with 8 bases separating them. The CDR3 DNA follows: TGTGCCACCAGCAGGGGGAGAGACACTGAAGCTTTCTTT. This encodes CATSRGRDTEAFF. Filled out from reference TRBV15 and TRBJ1-1, the complete variable domain reads DAMVIQNPRYQVTQFGKPVTLSCSQTLNHNVMYWYQQKSSQAPKLLFHYYDKDFNNEADTPDNFQSRRPNTSFCFLDIRSPGLGDTAMYLCATSRGRDTEAFFGQGTRLTVV.

The chain is built from TRBV6-1 and TRBJ2-7; 10 bases are shared with TRBD1. After removal of 3 bases from V and 5 bases from J, the junction contained 7 bases not matched to a gene. The CDR3 runs to 15 residues. The germline gives CDR1 MNHNS, CDR2 SASEGT. CDR3 in DNA: TGTGCCAGCAGTGACACCGGGACAGGGGTCCACGAGCAGTACTTC. It is translated as CASSDTGTGVHEQYF.

The chain carries TRBV3-1 (or the pseudogene TRBV3-2) and TRBJ2-1; no clear D. V gave up 6 bases and J gave up 7 bases, with 13 bases separating them. Per germline, CDR1 LGHDT and CDR2 YNNKEL (reference sequence). This CDR3 spans 13 amino acids. The CDR3: CASSRIAFNEQFF. For the CDR3, the DNA is TGTGCCAGCAGTCGCATAGCCTTTAATGAGCAGTTCTTC.

The CDR3 region is CASSVGGVDGYTF. The CDR3 bases are TGTGCCAGTAGTGTCGGGGGAGTGGACGGCTACACCTTC. V and J are TRBV19 and TRBJ1-2; D perhaps matches TRBD1 (5 bases). Trimming took 5 bases from V and 8 from J, leaving 15 bases between them. Per the germline V gene, CDR1 is LNHDA and CDR2 is SQIVND (reference sequence). The CDR3 extends over 13 amino acids.